This passage covers 11 T cell receptor beta chains from one sample sequenced in a study of CD8 T cells in Susac syndrome. The authors reverse transcribed roughly 0.5 to 1 ug RNA with random hexamers. MiXCR was run by TCRdb on the immunoSEQ multiplex PCR reads, yielding one entry per CDR3 protein. In the table there are roughly 140,000 distinct CDR3 sequences, approximately 94% of which are singletons. Specimen: CD4+ T cells from PBMCs. These receptors all come from a human donor with Susac syndrome.

V is TRBV11-2 and J is TRBJ2-5; D is uncertain. Germline V gives CDR1 SGHAT, CDR2 FQNNGV. V was cut by 4 bases and J by 4 bases, with 10 bases left in between. This CDR3 is 13 amino acids long. The CDR3 bases are TGTGCCAGCAGCTATTCAAGACTAGAGACCCAGTACTTC. It is translated as CASSYSRLETQYF.

This chain links TRBV29-1 with TRBJ1-1, with 7 positions matching TRBD1. The CDR3 totals 12 residues. Germline CDR1 reads SQVTM; CDR2 reads ANQGSEA. V gave up 4 bases and J gave up 8 bases; unmatched junction bases: 7. This CDR3 reads CSVGPGQREAFF. CDR3 coding DNA: TGCAGCGTTGGGCCGGGACAGCGAGAAGCTTTCTTT.

This clonotype was observed a few times. V usage is TRBV7-9 and J usage is TRBJ2-3, with 8 bases identical to TRBD1. Germline CDR1 reads SEHNR; CDR2 reads FQNEAQ (reference sequence). The J segment lost 2 bases and the V segment lost 5 bases, leaving 3 bases of the junction unmatched. The CDR3 contains 14 residues. For the CDR3, the DNA is TGTGCCAGCAGCCTCCAGGGGGCCACAGATACGCAGTATTTT. Translation gives CASSLQGATDTQYF.

J is TRBJ2-3 and V is TRBV4-1, with D perhaps TRBD2 (5 bases). With 1 base removed from V and 5 bases from J, the gap between germline ends came to 7 bases. The germline V gene has CDR1 MGHRA and CDR2 YSYEKL. CDR3 length: 13 residues. CDR3 protein: CASSQGGKDTQYF. The DNA for the CDR3 is TGCGCCAGCAGCCAAGGAGGGAAAGATACGCAGTATTTT.

The CDR3 loop reads CASSVYGGQNTGELFF. As DNA, the CDR3 is TGTGCCAGCAGCGTGTACGGGGGCCAGAACACCGGGGAGCTGTTTTTT. The rearrangement links TRBV9 to TRBJ2-2; D may match TRBD1 or TRBD2 (6 bases each). The CDR3 has 16 residues. Trimming cost V 2 bases and J 1 base, with 12 bases left between them. CDR1 and CDR2 (germline): SGDLS, YYNGEE.

V and J are TRBV11-2 and TRBJ2-4; D tentatively fits TRBD1 or TRBD2 (5 bases each). Germline V gene data show CDR1 as SGHAT and CDR2 as FQNNGV. V lost 3 bases and J 1 base, leaving 16 bases between the germline ends. CDR3 length: 17 amino acids. CDR3 sequence: CASSFRRDVRAKNIQYF. DNA of the CDR3: TGTGCCAGCAGCTTTCGCCGGGACGTCAGGGCCAAAAACATTCAGTACTTC. The full variable domain, in which reference TRBV11-2 and TRBJ2-4 provide the parts outside the CDR3, is EAGVAQSPRYKIIEKRQSVAFWCNPISGHATLYWYQQILGQGPKLLIQFQNNGVVDDSQLPKDRFSAERLKGVDSTLKIQPAKLEDSAVYLCASSFRRDVRAKNIQYFGAGTRLSVL.

The gene calls are TRBV28 and TRBJ2-7, with D uncertain. The V gene's germline CDR1 is MDHEN and CDR2 SYDVKM. The CDR3 is 13 residues long. The V end lost 3 bases, the J end lost 3 bases, and 9 bases lay between the germline ends. CDR3 nucleotide sequence: TGTGCCAGCAGTTTGGCCCTCAGCTACGAGCAGTACTTC. It codes for CASSLALSYEQYF. Full variable domain (rest looked up from reference TRBV28 and TRBJ2-7): DVKVTQSSRYLVKRTGEKVFLECVQDMDHENMFWYRQDPGLGLRLIYFSYDVKMKEKGDIPEGYSVSREKKERFSLILESASTNQTSMYLCASSLALSYEQYFGPGTRLTVT.

The J gene is TRBJ2-1, the V gene TRBV15; D unclear. The length of the CDR3 is 13 residues. Trimming stripped 2 bases from V and 9 bases from J, with 11 bases between. The germline CDR1 and CDR2 sequences are LNHNV and YYDKDF (reference sequence). The CDR3 DNA follows: TGTGCCACCAGCAGAAGTTCTAGGAGTGAGCAGTTCTTC. It encodes CATSRSSRSEQFF.

The chain links TRBV27 to TRBJ1-6; perhaps TRBD1 as D (6 bases). Trimming removed 6 bases at V and 9 bases at J, with 18 bases between. The CDR3 has 15 residues. Germline CDR1 and CDR2: MNHEY and SMNVEV (reference sequence). The DNA for the CDR3 is TGTGCCAGCAGCGCCTCAGGGGAGTGGGGTTCACCCCTCCACTTT. Translation: CASSASGEWGSPLHF.

The chain uses TRBV4-1 and TRBJ1-4, with D uncertain. Trimming removed 4 bases from V and 8 bases from J, with 11 bases in between. Germline values: CDR1 MGHRA, CDR2 YSYEKL. This CDR3 has 13 residues. The CDR3: CASSPRWAEKLFF. In DNA form, the CDR3 reads TGCGCCAGCAGCCCCAGGTGGGCCGAAAAACTGTTTTTT.

The rearrangement links TRBV24-1 to TRBJ2-2; D ambiguous. Trimming stripped 8 bases from V and 0 bases from J, with 6 bases between. The CDR3 length is 13 residues. Germline V gives CDR1 KGHDR, CDR2 SFDVKD. The CDR3 nucleotides are TGTGCCACCACGGAGCCGAACACCGGGGAGCTGTTTTTT. Amino acid sequence: CATTEPNTGELFF.